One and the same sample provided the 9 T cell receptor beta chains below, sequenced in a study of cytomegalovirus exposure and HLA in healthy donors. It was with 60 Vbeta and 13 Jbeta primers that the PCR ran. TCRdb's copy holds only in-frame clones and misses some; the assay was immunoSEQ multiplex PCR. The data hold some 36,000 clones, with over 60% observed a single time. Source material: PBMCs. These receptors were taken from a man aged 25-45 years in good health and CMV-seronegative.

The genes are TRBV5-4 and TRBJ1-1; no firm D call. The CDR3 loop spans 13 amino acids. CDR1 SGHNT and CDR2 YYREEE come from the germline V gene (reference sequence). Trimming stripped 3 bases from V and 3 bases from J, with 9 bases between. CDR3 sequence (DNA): TGTGCCAGCAGCTCCAACTCGGACACTGAAGCTTTCTTT. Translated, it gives CASSSNSDTEAFF.

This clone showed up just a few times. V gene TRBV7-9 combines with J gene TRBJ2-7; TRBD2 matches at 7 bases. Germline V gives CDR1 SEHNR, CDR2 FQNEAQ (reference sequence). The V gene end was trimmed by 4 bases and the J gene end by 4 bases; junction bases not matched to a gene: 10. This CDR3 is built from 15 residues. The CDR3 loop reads CASSSPAGRRYEQYF. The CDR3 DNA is TGTGCCAGCAGCTCCCCCGCCGGGAGGAGGTACGAGCAGTACTTC.

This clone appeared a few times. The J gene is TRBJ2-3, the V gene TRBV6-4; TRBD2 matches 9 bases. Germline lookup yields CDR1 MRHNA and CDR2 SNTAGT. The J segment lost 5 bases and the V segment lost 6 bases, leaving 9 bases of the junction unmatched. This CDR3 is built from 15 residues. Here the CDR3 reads CASRLQAGGGDTQYF. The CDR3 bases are TGTGCCAGCAGACTCCAAGCGGGAGGCGGAGATACGCAGTATTTT.

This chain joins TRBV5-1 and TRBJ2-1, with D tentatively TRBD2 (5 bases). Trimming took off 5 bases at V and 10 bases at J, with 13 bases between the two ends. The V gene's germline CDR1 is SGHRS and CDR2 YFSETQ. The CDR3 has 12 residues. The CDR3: CASRLGPGEQFF. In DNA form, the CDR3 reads TGCGCCAGCAGGCTTGGCCCGGGGGAGCAGTTCTTC.

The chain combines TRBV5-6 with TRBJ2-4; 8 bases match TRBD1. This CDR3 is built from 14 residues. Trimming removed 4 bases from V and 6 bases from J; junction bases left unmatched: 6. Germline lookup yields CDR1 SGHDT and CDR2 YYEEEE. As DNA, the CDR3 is TGTGCCAGCAGCAGACCCGGGACAGGAAACATTCAGTACTTC. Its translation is CASSRPGTGNIQYF.

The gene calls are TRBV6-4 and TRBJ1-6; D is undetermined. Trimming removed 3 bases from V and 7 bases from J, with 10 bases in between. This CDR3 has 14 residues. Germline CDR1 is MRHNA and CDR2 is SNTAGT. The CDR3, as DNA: TGTGCCAGCAGTGAACGAAGCCCCAATTCACCCCTCCACTTT. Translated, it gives CASSERSPNSPLHF.

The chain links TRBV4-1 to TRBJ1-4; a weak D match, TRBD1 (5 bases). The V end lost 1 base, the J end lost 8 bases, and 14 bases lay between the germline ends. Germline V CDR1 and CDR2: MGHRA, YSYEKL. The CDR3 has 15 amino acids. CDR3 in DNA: TGCGCCAGCAGCCAAGTTCCGGGGGGACGAGAAAAACTGTTTTTT. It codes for CASSQVPGGREKLFF.

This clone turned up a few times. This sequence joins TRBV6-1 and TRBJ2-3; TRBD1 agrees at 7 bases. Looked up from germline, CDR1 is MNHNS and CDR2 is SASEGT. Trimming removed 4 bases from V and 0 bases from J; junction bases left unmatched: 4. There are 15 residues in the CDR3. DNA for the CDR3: TGTGCCAGCAGTGTTTCGACAGGGAGCACAGATACGCAGTATTTT. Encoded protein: CASSVSTGSTDTQYF.

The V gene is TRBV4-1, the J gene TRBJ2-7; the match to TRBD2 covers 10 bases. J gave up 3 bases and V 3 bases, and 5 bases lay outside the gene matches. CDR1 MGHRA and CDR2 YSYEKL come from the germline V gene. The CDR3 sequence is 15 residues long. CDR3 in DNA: TGCGCCAGCAGCCAGAGACTAGCGGGCCTCTACGAGCAGTACTTC. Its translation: CASSQRLAGLYEQYF.